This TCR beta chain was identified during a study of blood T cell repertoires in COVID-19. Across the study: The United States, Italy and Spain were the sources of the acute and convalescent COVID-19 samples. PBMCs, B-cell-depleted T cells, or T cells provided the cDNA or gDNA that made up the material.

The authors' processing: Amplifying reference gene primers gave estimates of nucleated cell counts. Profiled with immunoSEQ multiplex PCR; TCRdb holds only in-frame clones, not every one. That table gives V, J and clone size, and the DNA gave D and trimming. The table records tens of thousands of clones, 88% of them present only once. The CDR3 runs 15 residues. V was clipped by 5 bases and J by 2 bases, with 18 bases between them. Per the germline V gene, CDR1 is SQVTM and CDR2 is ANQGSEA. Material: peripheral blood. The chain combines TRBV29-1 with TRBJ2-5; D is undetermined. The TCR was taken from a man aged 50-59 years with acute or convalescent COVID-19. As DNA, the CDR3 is TGCAGCGTTCGTTCTAGTCGGTTGGAACAAGAGACCCAGTACTTC. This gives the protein CSVRSSRLEQETQYF.